This TCR beta chain was documented in a study of T cells after posttransplantation cyclophosphamide. Study outcomes and limitations: Later blood repertoires were often dominated by clones from the donor CD8+ memory compartment.

The CDR3 is made up of 15 amino acids. The germline gives CDR1 MNHNS, CDR2 SASEGT. V shed 3 bases, J shed 8 bases, and the junction held 10 bases outside the gene matches. TCRdb's table, derived via immunoSEQ multiplex PCR, lists solely in-frame clones and lacks some. The repertoire yields about 36,000 clones, none seen only once; the top ten contain 1% to 1.5%. This clone was counted only a few times. Antigen unknown. This TCR was recovered from a girl aged 10 to 17 in good health, CMV-negative, and a related stem cell transplant donor. The material sequenced was PBMCs. V usage is TRBV6-1 and J usage is TRBJ2-4, with TRBD1 matching 7 bases. CDR3 bases: TGTGCCAGCAGTGAGGATAAAGGGGGCATTGACATTCAGTACTTC. This codes for CASSEDKGGIDIQYF.